Following are 10 T cell receptor beta chains from one sample sequenced in a study of CD8 T cells in ankylosing spondylitis. TCRdb ran MiXCR on the 5' RACE reads and lists one entry per CDR3 protein. This sample has some 240,000 distinct CDR3 sequences, with roughly 25% found just once. Sequencing used blood, either unsorted or a sorted T cell fraction (not recorded which). The receptor source for this set is a male donor with ankylosing spondylitis or in good health (not recorded which).

This clonotype has a handful of counts. The CDR3 reads CASSFLGELREQYF. The DNA for the CDR3 is TGTGCCAGCAGTTTTTTAGGGGAATTGAGAGAGCAGTACTTC. The chain links TRBV27 to TRBJ2-7; D may be TRBD1 (5 bases). The CDR3 runs 14 residues. The V and J ends lost 3 bases and 7 bases respectively, with 16 bases between them. The germline CDR1 and CDR2 sequences are MNHEY and SMNVEV (reference sequence).

Comments on this clonotype: This may be a read error, as it is one base from a much larger clone. This chain joins TRBV7-2 and TRBJ2-7, with a possible D match to TRBD2 (5 bases). The CDR3 totals 14 residues. Germline values: CDR1 SGHTA, CDR2 FQGNSA. Here the CDR3 DNA reads TGTGCCAGCAGCTTAGGAGGGAAGACCTACAAGCAGTACTTC. Translated: CASSLGGKTYKQYF.

This chain connects TRBV28 to TRBJ2-3, with a tentative D call TRBD1 (5 bases). The CDR3 runs 15 residues. V gave up 3 bases and J gave up 6 bases, with 16 bases separating them. Germline V gives CDR1 MDHEN, CDR2 SYDVKM. DNA for the CDR3: TGTGCCAGCAGTTTCAAAGGGGCGCGCAAGGATACGCAGTATTTT. Its protein product is CASSFKGARKDTQYF.

The CDR3 loop reads CSAINPRDSQETQYF. For the CDR3, the DNA is TGCAGTGCTATCAACCCACGGGACAGCCAAGAGACCCAGTACTTC. The chain has TRBV20-1 and TRBJ2-5; 7 nucleotides match TRBD1. Losses at the gene ends were 4 bases for V and 1 base for J; bases not matched to a gene: 9. Germline values: CDR1 DFQATT, CDR2 SNEGSKA (reference sequence). There are 15 residues in the CDR3.

This clonotype turned up a few times. The chain has TRBV20-1 and TRBJ2-7; the match to TRBD1 covers 12 bases. V lost 6 bases, J lost 5 bases, and 8 bases stayed unmatched. The CDR3 has 14 amino acids. Germline assignment: CDR1 DFQATT and CDR2 SNEGSKA (reference sequence). The DNA of the CDR3 is TGCAGTGCCCCCGGGACAGGGGGCTGGGACGAGCAGTACTTC. It translates to CSAPGTGGWDEQYF.

This chain connects TRBV5-1 to TRBJ2-7, with TRBD1 matching 9 bases. The CDR3 is 15 residues long. Germline assignment: CDR1 SGHRS and CDR2 YFSETQ. The V segment lost 4 bases and the J segment 10 bases; nucleotides outside the gene matches: 15. CDR3 DNA: TGCGCCAGCAGCCCAGGGACAGGGACCCTACGAGAACAGTACTTC. Its protein product is CASSPGTGTLREQYF.

The chain joins TRBV10-3 to TRBJ2-3, with D uncertain. The V gene's germline CDR1 is ENHRY and CDR2 SYGVKD. CDR3 length equals 14 residues. Between the trimmed V and J ends, which lost 0 bases and 2 bases, there was a span of 6 bases. The CDR3 reads CAISESHPTDTQYF. The CDR3 DNA sequence: TGTGCCATCAGTGAGTCCCACCCCACAGATACGCAGTATTTT.

This rearrangement joins TRBV6-1 to TRBJ1-5; the match to TRBD1 covers 8 bases. Trimming removed 6 bases from V and 4 bases from J; junction bases left unmatched: 5. Germline V lookup: CDR1 MNHNS, CDR2 SASEGT. CDR3 size: 14 residues. The CDR3 here is CASRIRQGNQPQHF. CDR3 nucleotide sequence: TGTGCCAGCAGGATACGACAGGGGAATCAGCCCCAGCATTTT.

The chain employs TRBV20-1 and TRBJ2-3, with 9 positions matching TRBD2. The CDR3 totals 15 residues. The trim removed 4 bases at V and 3 bases at J, leaving 8 bases unmatched. Germline-derived CDR1 and CDR2 are DFQATT and SNEGSKA (reference sequence). DNA of the CDR3: TGCAGTGCTAATCTAGCGGGGCGAGTAACAGATACGCAGTATTTT. Its protein is CSANLAGRVTDTQYF.

The chain uses TRBV12-3 or TRBV12-4 and TRBJ2-7, with a possible D match to TRBD2 (5 bases). There are 12 residues in the CDR3. Trimming shortened V by 7 bases and J by 4 bases, and 11 bases separated the two germline ends. CDR3 residues: CASNLRGYEQYF. DNA of the CDR3: TGTGCCAGCAATCTACGGGGATACGAGCAGTACTTC.